This T cell receptor (beta chain) stems from a study of blood T cell repertoires in COVID-19. Whole-study context: Samples came from the United States, Italy and Spain, spanning acute and convalescent COVID-19. Sample material is recorded as cDNA or gDNA derived from T cells, B-cell-depleted T cells, or PBMCs.

This CDR3 has 13 amino acids. The V and J ends lost 9 bases and 4 bases, in that order; junction bases with no gene match: 8. Germline V gene sequence: CDR1 WNHNN, CDR2 SYGVQD (reference sequence). Using immunoSEQ multiplex PCR, the repertoire was profiled, and TCRdb retains in-frame clones only, with some absent. The data contain 150,000 to 200,000 clones, approximately 83% of them seen just once; the ten biggest clones take up nearly 8.5%. The receptor was derived from a man aged 55-75 years with acute or convalescent COVID-19. The genes are TRBV10-1 and TRBJ1-2; TRBD1 aligns across 7 bases. The material sequenced was peripheral blood. CDR3 nucleotide sequence: TGCGCCAGTTCACCGGGACAGACCTATGGCTACACCTTC. Translated, it gives CASSPGQTYGYTF.